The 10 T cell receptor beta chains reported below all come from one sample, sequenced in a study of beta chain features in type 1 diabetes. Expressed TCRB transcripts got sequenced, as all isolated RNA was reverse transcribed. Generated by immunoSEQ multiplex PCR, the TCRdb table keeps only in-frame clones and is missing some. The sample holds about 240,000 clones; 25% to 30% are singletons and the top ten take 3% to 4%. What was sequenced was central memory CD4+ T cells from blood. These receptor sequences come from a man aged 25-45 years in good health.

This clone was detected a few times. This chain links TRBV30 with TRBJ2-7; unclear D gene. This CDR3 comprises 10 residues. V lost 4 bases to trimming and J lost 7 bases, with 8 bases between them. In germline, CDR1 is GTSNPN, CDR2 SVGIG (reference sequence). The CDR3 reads CAWNMREQYF. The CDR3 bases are TGTGCCTGGAATATGAGGGAGCAGTACTTC.

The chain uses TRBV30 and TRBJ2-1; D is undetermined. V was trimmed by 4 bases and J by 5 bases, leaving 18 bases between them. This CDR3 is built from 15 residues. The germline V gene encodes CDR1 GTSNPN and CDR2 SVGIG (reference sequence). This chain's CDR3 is CAWKLLGRSDNEQFF. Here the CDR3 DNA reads TGTGCCTGGAAACTTCTGGGTAGAAGCGACAATGAGCAGTTCTTC. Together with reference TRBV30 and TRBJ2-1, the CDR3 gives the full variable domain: SQTIHQWPATLVQPVGSPLSLECTVEGTSNPNLYWYRQAAGRGLQLLFYSVGIGQISSEVPQNLSASRPQDRQFILSSKKLLLSDSGFYLCAWKLLGRSDNEQFFGPGTRLTVL.

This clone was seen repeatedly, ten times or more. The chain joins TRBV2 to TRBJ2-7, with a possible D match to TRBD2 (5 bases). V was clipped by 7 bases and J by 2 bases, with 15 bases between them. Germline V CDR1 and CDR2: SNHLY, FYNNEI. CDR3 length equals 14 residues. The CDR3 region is CASIGGSSAYEQYF. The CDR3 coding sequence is TGTGCCAGCATAGGTGGGAGTAGCGCCTACGAGCAGTACTTC.

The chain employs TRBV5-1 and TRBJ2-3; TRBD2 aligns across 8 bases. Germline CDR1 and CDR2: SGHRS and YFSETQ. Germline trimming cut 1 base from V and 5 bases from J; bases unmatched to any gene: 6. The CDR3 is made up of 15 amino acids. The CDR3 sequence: CASSLSGSLGDTQYF. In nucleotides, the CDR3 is TGCGCCAGCAGCTTGAGCGGGAGCCTGGGAGATACGCAGTATTTT.

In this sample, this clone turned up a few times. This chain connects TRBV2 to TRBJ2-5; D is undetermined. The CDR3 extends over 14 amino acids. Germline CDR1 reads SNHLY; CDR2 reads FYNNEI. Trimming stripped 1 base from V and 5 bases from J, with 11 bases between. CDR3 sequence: CASSEESSPETQYF. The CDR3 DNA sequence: TGTGCCAGCAGTGAAGAGTCCAGCCCGGAGACCCAGTACTTC.

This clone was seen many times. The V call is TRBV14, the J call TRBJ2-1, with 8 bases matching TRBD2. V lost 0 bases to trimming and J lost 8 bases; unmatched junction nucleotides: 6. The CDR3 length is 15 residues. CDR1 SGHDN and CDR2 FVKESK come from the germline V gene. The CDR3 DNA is TGTGCCAGCAGCCAAGATCAGCGGGAGTGGTATGAGCAGTTCTTC. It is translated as CASSQDQREWYEQFF.

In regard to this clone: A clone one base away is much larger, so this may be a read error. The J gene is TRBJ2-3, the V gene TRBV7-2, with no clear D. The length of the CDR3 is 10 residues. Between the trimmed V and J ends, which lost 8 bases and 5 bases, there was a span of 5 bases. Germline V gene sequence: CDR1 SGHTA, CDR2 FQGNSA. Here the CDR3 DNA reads TGTGCCAGCGGAATAGATACGCAGTATTTT. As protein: CASGIDTQYF.

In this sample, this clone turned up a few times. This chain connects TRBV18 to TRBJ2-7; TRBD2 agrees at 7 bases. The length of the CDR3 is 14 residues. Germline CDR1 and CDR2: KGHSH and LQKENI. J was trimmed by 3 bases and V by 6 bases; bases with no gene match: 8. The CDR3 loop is CASSSGEGIYEQYF. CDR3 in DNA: TGTGCCAGCTCGTCCGGGGAGGGGATCTACGAGCAGTACTTC.

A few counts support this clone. The CDR3: CSVNDRDGTEAFF. CDR3 nucleotides: TGCAGCGTTAACGACAGAGACGGCACTGAAGCTTTCTTT. V and J are TRBV29-1 and TRBJ1-1; D is perhaps TRBD1 (5 bases). The CDR3 runs 13 residues. Germline V CDR1 and CDR2: SQVTM, ANQGSEA. The V and J ends lost 5 bases and 4 bases respectively, with 14 bases between them.

The CDR3 nucleotides are TGTGCCATCAGTGAGTCCGGGACTAGAGGATCCTACGAGCAGTACTTC. Translated, it gives CAISESGTRGSYEQYF. This chain connects TRBV10-3 to TRBJ2-7, with 8 nucleotides matching TRBD2. CDR1 is ENHRY, CDR2 SYGVKD, per germline. The trim removed 0 bases at V and 1 base at J, leaving 5 bases unmatched. The CDR3 sequence is 16 residues long.